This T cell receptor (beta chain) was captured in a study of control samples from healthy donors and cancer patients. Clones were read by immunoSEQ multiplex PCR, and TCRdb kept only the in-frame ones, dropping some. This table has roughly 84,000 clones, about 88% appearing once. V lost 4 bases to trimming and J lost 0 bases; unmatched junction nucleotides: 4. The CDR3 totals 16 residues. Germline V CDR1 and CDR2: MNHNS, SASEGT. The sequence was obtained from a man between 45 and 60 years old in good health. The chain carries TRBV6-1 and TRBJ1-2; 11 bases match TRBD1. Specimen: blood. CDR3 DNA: TGTGCCAGCAGTGGGACAGGGGGCCTTACTAACTATGGCTACACCTTC. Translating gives CASSGTGGLTNYGYTF.